Described below is a single T cell receptor (beta chain) sequence and its context. Its specificity is not known. These data belong to a study of T cell responses to AZD1222 COVID-19 vaccine. Study conclusions and caveats: Mostly white British, mostly female donors; authors suggested clonal diversity may be underestimated. The reported proportion of spike-specific TCRs targeting unmutated variant regions was nearly half. Just a handful of AZD1222 recipients were seropositive at baseline.

Method: immunoSEQ multiplex PCR; TCRdb's copy keeps in-frame clones and lacks some. The sample holds 95,000 to 110,000 clones, around 92% seen once. The CDR3 consists of 13 residues. V lost 5 bases to trimming and J lost 8 bases, with 13 bases between them. CDR1 is SEHNR, CDR2 FQNEAQ, per germline (reference sequence). This specimen consisted of peripheral blood, obtained 28 days after the second AZD1222 dose. The origin of this receptor is an adult who received the AZD1222 COVID-19 vaccine. This chain links TRBV7-9 with TRBJ1-3; D not certain. The CDR3 nucleotides read TGTGCCAGCAGCAGCGGGCCAAGAGACACCATATATTTT. Protein: CASSSGPRDTIYF.